This T cell receptor beta chain was sequenced in a study of T cells in women clearing cervical HPV infection. Study observations and caveats: TRBV6-7 abundance was lower in cases than controls (around 0.1% versus 0.15%).

Points on this clone: Antigen unknown. Sequencing ends 3 residues short of the CDR3 end; the germline J gene provides the rest.

The CDR3 loop spans 14 amino acids. In germline, CDR1 is ENHRY, CDR2 SYGVKD. With 2 bases removed from V and 0 bases from J, the gap between germline ends came to 7 bases. TCRdb keeps only in-frame clones here, not all; method: immunoSEQ multiplex PCR. The ten top clones account for 6.5% to 8%, within a sample of roughly 34,000 clones. Each participant carried one incident cervical HPV16 infection only. Cervical HPV DNA detected by MY09/MY11 PCR, typed by dot-blot. This clonotype originated in a woman aged 18 to 75 with a cervical HPV16 infection that either progressed to CIN3+ or cleared (not recorded which). The chain links TRBV10-3 to TRBJ1-1; D unresolved. Material: blood buffy coat. The CDR3 loop is CAISENGLNTEAFF. CDR3 bases read: TGTGCCATCAGTGAGAACGGGTTGAACACTGAA.